This T cell receptor beta chain came from a study of T-cell reconstitution after alpha-beta-depleted transplantation in children. Deletions cut 3 bases from V and 2 bases from J, with 15 bases between. The germline CDR1 and CDR2 sequences are SGDLS and YYNGEE. This CDR3 is built from 15 residues. Broader study findings: Surviving recipient T cells and thymic progenitors accounted for the high day-60 TCRbeta diversity observed in some patients. Newly produced T cells mostly accounted for T-cell counts and diversity one year post-transplant.

This clonotype was counted between two and nine times. Antigen: not known. Construction of the TCRbeta library involved unique molecular identifiers. TCRdb redid the calling of the PCR reads with MiXCR, one entry per CDR3 protein. The table has about 900,000 distinct CDR3 sequences, about 29% seen once; the top ten hold roughly 31%. Sequencing was performed on PBMCs, mostly from graft donor cells, taken 360 days after TCRalphabeta/CD19-depleted stem cell transplant. The sequence was obtained from a boy less than two years old who had a stem cell transplant for SCID, so the T cells may come from the graft donor. The genes are TRBV9 and TRBJ2-7; tentatively, D is TRBD1 or TRBD2 (7 bases each). The CDR3 region has the DNA TGTGCCAGCAGCGGGGAGGGACAGCGAGCCTACGAGCAGTACTTC. Its protein is CASSGEGQRAYEQYF.